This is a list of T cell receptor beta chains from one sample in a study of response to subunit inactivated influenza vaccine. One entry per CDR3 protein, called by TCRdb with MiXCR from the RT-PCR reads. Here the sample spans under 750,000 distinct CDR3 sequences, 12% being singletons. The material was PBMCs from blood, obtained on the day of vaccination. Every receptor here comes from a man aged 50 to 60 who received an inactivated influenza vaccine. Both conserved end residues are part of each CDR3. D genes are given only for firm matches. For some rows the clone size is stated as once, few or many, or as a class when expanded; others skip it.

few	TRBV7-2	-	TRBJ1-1	CASSLQGQLMNTEAFF	TGTGCCAGCAGCCTACAGGGTCAACTAATGAACACTGAAGCTTTCTTT
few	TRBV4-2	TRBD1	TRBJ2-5	CASSSPGQGETQYF	TGTGCCAGCAGTTCTCCCGGACAGGGAGAGACCCAGTACTTC
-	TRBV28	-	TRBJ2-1	CASSLMQDTRPYNEQFF	TGTGCCAGCAGTTTAATGCAGGACACCCGTCCCTACAATGAGCAGTTCTTC
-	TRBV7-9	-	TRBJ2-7	CASSPDLARDEQYF	TGTGCCAGCAGCCCCGATTTAGCGAGGGACGAGCAGTACTTC
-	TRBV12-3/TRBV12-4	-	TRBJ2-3	CASNPHTDTQYF	TGTGCCAGCAATCCCCACACAGATACGCAGTATTTT
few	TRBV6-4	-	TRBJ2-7	CASRGPPMSSYEQYF	TGTGCCAGCAGAGGGCCCCCCATGAGCTCCTACGAGCAGTACTTC
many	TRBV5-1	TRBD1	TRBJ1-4	CASSLAGTGMNEKLFF	TGCGCCAGCAGCTTGGCCGGGACAGGGATGAATGAAAAACTGTTTTTT
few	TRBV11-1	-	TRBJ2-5	CASSPIALHLLEGETQYF	TGTGCCAGCAGCCCGATCGCTCTTCACTTACTAGAGGGAGAGACCCAGTACTTC
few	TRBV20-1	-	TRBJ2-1	CSASRGFEQFF	TGCAGTGCTAGTAGGGGGTTTGAGCAGTTCTTC
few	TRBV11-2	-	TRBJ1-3	CASSIKPRGGTIYF	TGTGCCAGCAGCATTAAACCCAGGGGAGGCACCATATATTTT
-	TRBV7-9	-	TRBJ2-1	CASSFVPNEQFF	TGTGCCAGCAGCTTCGTCCCCAATGAGCAGTTCTTC
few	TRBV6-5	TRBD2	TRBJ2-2	CASSFTSVRGTGELFF	TGTGCCAGCAGTTTCACTAGCGTTCGAGGGACCGGGGAGCTGTTTTTT
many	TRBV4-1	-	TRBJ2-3	CASSQDMGKGSTDTQYF	TGCGCCAGCAGCCAAGATATGGGCAAGGGAAGCACAGATACGCAGTATTTT
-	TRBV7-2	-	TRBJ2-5	CASSVTRRETQYF	TGTGCCAGCAGCGTGACTAGGAGAGAGACCCAGTACTTC
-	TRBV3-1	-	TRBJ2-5	CASSQTREQYF	TGTGCCAGCAGCCAGACTAGGGAGCAGTACTTC
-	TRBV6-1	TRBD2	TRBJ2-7	CASSPTSGNVHEQYF	TGTGCCAGCAGCCCGACTAGCGGGAACGTACACGAGCAGTACTTC
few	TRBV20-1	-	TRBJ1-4	CSAGPEEEKLFF	TGCAGTGCTGGCCCCGAAGAGGAAAAACTGTTTTTT